A single sample gave rise to the 15 T cell receptor beta chains below, sequenced in a study of regulatory T cells in long-lasting Graves disease (dated by TCRdb to about 2021). Reading the label with the study, this specimen's time point is: newly diagnosed GD, antithyroid drugs for less than 3 months. For both TCR sequencing and RNA sequencing, RNA was extracted from PBMCs using TRIzol. Library preparation used multiplex PCR. Instrument on record: Illumina HiSeq 4000. TCR beta libraries were built with iRepertoire HTBI primers and Arm-PCR amplification of CDR3 regions. TCRdb cleaned the public reads at Q25 with fastp, built clones with MiXCR and kept in-frame beta chains. One record per CDR3 amino acid sequence lists the most common genes and DNA. This sample is represented by 600,000 to 650,000 distinct CDR3 sequences; 16% of them were singletons. The top ten constitute 15% to 20% of the sample.

A further study also used this sample, focusing on T cells in Graves' hyperthyroidism and ophthalmopathy.

This specimen was peripheral blood mononuclear cells (PBMCs), taken at new diagnosis, from a patient treated with antithyroid drugs. All receptors come from a woman aged 30 to 39 with Graves disease. Donor details come from another sample of the same person, matched by shared clones.

This clonotype was detected many times. The chain couples TRBV12-3 or TRBV12-4 to TRBJ2-1, with D possibly being TRBD2 (5 bases). Trimming stripped 5 bases from V and 0 bases from J, with 8 bases between. The CDR3 covers 14 residues. The CDR3 region has the DNA TGTGCCAGCAGTAAGCGGAGCTCCTACAATGAGCAGTTCTTC. Protein product: CASSKRSSYNEQFF.

This clonotype was counted ten times or more. The chain uses TRBV10-3 and TRBJ2-2; tentative D call: TRBD1 (6 bases). CDR3 length: 13 residues. Trimming removed 8 bases from V and 4 bases from J, with 11 bases in between. From germline, CDR1 is ENHRY and CDR2 SYGVKD. The CDR3 reads CAISRGATGELFF. DNA of the CDR3: TGTGCCATCTCCAGGGGAGCCACCGGGGAGCTGTTTTTT.

The chain combines TRBV15 with TRBJ2-2, with 11 bases aligning to TRBD1. This CDR3 contains 16 residues. Germline V gives CDR1 LNHNV, CDR2 YYDKDF (reference sequence). With V trimmed by 1 base and J by 6 bases, 4 bases remained unmatched. The CDR3 protein is CATSRGTGQGAGELFF. The CDR3 DNA follows: TGTGCCACCAGCAGAGGGACGGGACAGGGGGCCGGGGAGCTGTTTTTT.

This clonotype came up many times. This chain joins TRBV20-1 and TRBJ1-1, with 10 bases fitting TRBD1. Germline trimming cut 2 bases from V and 5 bases from J; bases unmatched to any gene: 8. The CDR3 covers 15 residues. In germline, CDR1 is DFQATT, CDR2 SNEGSKA (reference sequence). CDR3 DNA: TGCAGTGCTAGAACTATGGACAGGGGGGCAACTGAAGCTTTCTTT. Amino acids: CSARTMDRGATEAFF.

This clonotype was counted a few times. The chain is built from TRBV7-3 and TRBJ2-1; D tentatively reads TRBD1 or TRBD2 (5 bases each). This CDR3 has 16 residues. The germline CDR1 and CDR2 sequences are SGHTA and FQGTGA. Trimming left V 2 bases short and J 0 bases short, with 11 bases between. The CDR3 nucleotides read TGTGCCAGCAGCTTAGACGGGACCACCTCCTACAATGAGCAGTTCTTC. It specifies CASSLDGTTSYNEQFF.

This clonotype was seen at least ten times. Its ends do not fully match the called genes, so a read error is possible. This chain uses TRBV7-2 with TRBJ2-3; 12 bases are shared with TRBD2. This CDR3 contains 19 residues. The V gene's germline CDR1 is SGHTA and CDR2 FQGNSA. CDR3 sequence: CASSLAGGPEGISTDTQYF. DNA for the CDR3: TGTGCCAGCAGCCTAGCGGGAGGGCCTGAAGGGATCAGCACAGATACGCAGTATTTT.

There are a few counts of this clonotype. Here the CDR3 reads CASSHDTPPYEQYF. DNA of the CDR3: TGTGCCAGCAGCCACGACACCCCACCTTACGAGCAGTACTTC. The chain carries TRBV6-1 and TRBJ2-7, with D hard to call. Trimming stripped 6 bases from V and 4 bases from J, with 16 bases between. CDR1 and CDR2 (germline): MNHNS, SASEGT. There are 14 residues in the CDR3.

The CDR3, as DNA: TGTGCCAGCAGCCCGGACGGGGGGGTCAATGAGCAGTTCTTC. Translation: CASSPDGGVNEQFF. The genes are TRBV7-2 and TRBJ2-1, with TRBD2 matching 8 bases. This CDR3 region has 14 residues. Germline loops: CDR1 SGHTA, CDR2 FQGNSA. J lost 6 bases, V lost 5 bases, and 6 bases had no gene match. Filled out from reference TRBV7-2 and TRBJ2-1, the complete variable domain reads GAGVSQSPSNKVTEKGKDVELRCDPISGHTALYWYRQSLGQGLEFLIYFQGNSAPDKSGLPSDRFSAERTGGSVSTLTIQRTQQEDSAVYLCASSPDGGVNEQFFGPGTRLTVL.

The chain recombines TRBV30 with TRBJ2-7; maybe TRBD1 (5 bases). The germline V gene has CDR1 GTSNPN and CDR2 SVGIG (reference sequence). The ends were cut back, 3 bases at V and 1 base at J, with 10 bases in the middle. The CDR3 runs 13 residues. CDR3 DNA sequence: TGTGCCTGGAGAGACAGCGTGTCCTACGAGCAGTACTTC. This translates into CAWRDSVSYEQYF.

This clonotype was seen ten or more times. The CDR3 region is CASSYPPFEGSSTEAFF. CDR3 sequence (DNA): TGTGCCAGCAGTTACCCACCTTTTGAGGGAAGTTCCACTGAAGCTTTCTTT. The chain carries TRBV6-5 and TRBJ1-1; D is ambiguous. Germline V lookup: CDR1 MNHEY, CDR2 SVGAGI. CDR3 length: 17 residues. The V end lost 2 bases, the J end lost 4 bases, and 20 bases lay between the germline ends.

With regard to this clonotype: Given a much more abundant clone one base away, this may be a read error. The J gene is TRBJ2-1, the V gene TRBV12-3 or TRBV12-4; D is perhaps TRBD1 (7 bases). This CDR3 is built from 15 residues. Trimming cost V 4 bases and J 6 bases, with 16 bases left between them. CDR3 sequence (DNA): TGTGCCAGCAGTTACCAGGGGGGCCTCTGCAATGAGCAGTTCTTC. Translated: CASSYQGGLCNEQFF.

This clonotype was seen a few times. The chain employs TRBV10-3 and TRBJ2-3; D tentatively reads TRBD1 or TRBD2 (5 bases each). Trimming removed 0 bases from V and 2 bases from J, with 18 bases in between. Germline CDR1 is ENHRY and CDR2 is SYGVKD. The CDR3 is made up of 18 amino acids. The CDR3 protein is CAISESMRAGAFTDTQYF. The CDR3 coding sequence is TGTGCCATCAGTGAGTCGATGAGGGCCGGGGCGTTCACAGATACGCAGTATTTT.

This clonotype was counted at least ten times. The V gene is TRBV10-3, the J gene TRBJ2-7; 7 bases fit TRBD1. This CDR3 comprises 13 residues. CDR1 and CDR2 (germline): ENHRY, SYGVKD. V shed 8 bases, J shed 2 bases, and the junction held 6 bases outside the gene matches. The CDR3 spells CAISGQGAYEQYF. Here the CDR3 DNA reads TGTGCCATCTCCGGGCAGGGGGCCTACGAGCAGTACTTC.

The genes are TRBV20-1 and TRBJ1-2; the D is unclear. The CDR3 is made up of 15 amino acids. Per the germline V gene, CDR1 is DFQATT and CDR2 is SNEGSKA (reference sequence). Trimming shortened V by 3 bases and J by 3 bases, and 17 bases separated the two germline ends. In nucleotides, the CDR3 is TGCAGTGCTAGGGCAGGCCGCATACTCTACTATGGCTACACCTTC. It codes for CSARAGRILYYGYTF.

The V and J genes are TRBV5-1 and TRBJ2-3, with D possibly TRBD1 on 5 matching bases. The CDR3 runs to 16 residues. CDR1 is SGHRS and CDR2 is YFSETQ in the germline V gene. V shed 6 bases and J shed 0 bases, with 17 bases lying between them. The DNA for the CDR3 is TGCGCCAGCACCACAGTGGTAGGGGTGAGCACAGATACGCAGTATTTT. It codes for CASTTVVGVSTDTQYF.